The 25 T cell receptor beta chains given below trace back to one sample, sequenced in a study of blood T cell repertoires in COVID-19. Generated by immunoSEQ multiplex PCR, the TCRdb table keeps only in-frame clones and is missing some. The data contain about 59,000 clones, around 81% of them singletons. The specimen was peripheral blood. The receptors come from a man in his sixties with acute or convalescent COVID-19.

This clone came up once. This chain joins TRBV10-3 and TRBJ2-1; D is possibly TRBD1 (6 bases). From germline, CDR1 is ENHRY and CDR2 SYGVKD. This CDR3 comprises 13 residues. Trimming removed 4 bases from V and 8 bases from J, with 12 bases in between. Here the CDR3 reads CAISAQGSDEQFF. In nucleotides, the CDR3 is TGTGCCATCAGTGCCCAGGGGTCCGATGAGCAGTTCTTC.

The rearrangement uses TRBV3-1 (or the pseudogene TRBV3-2) and TRBJ2-2, with 10 bases matching TRBD2. The CDR3 spans 16 residues. Germline CDR1 reads LGHDT; CDR2 reads YNNKEL (reference sequence). The junction had 6 bases not matched to a gene; V was cut back by 1 base and J by 7 bases. Written as DNA, the CDR3 is TGTGCCAGCAGCCAAGGTACTAGCGGGGAAGGCGGGGAGCTGTTTTTT. Its protein product is CASSQGTSGEGGELFF.

This clone has just one count. This rearrangement joins TRBV2 to TRBJ2-1; 13 positions match TRBD2. In germline, CDR1 is SNHLY, CDR2 FYNNEI. This CDR3 spans 15 amino acids. V was pared by 7 bases and J by 9 bases, with 9 bases of the junction left unmatched. CDR3 in amino acids: CASTVLAGGLGEQFF. The CDR3 region has the DNA TGTGCCAGCACCGTACTAGCGGGGGGGCTGGGTGAGCAGTTCTTC.

The chain has TRBV18 and TRBJ1-1, with D uncertain. From germline, CDR1 is KGHSH and CDR2 LQKENI. The V gene lost 1 base and the J gene lost 7 bases, with 10 bases spanning the gap. The CDR3 totals 13 residues. The CDR3 DNA reads TGTGCCAGCTCACCACAGGAACAGCTTGAAGCTTTCTTT. Translation: CASSPQEQLEAFF.

The chain links TRBV5-4 to TRBJ1-3, with D maybe TRBD1 (5 bases). With 4 bases removed from V and 0 bases from J, the gap between germline ends came to 11 bases. The CDR3 is 15 residues long. CDR1 and CDR2 (germline): SGHNT, YYREEE (reference sequence). The CDR3 reads CASSKGGDSGNTIYF. In DNA form, the CDR3 reads TGTGCCAGCAGCAAGGGAGGGGACTCTGGAAACACCATATATTTT.

The chain is built from TRBV5-1 and TRBJ1-6; TRBD1 matches at 8 bases. The CDR3 spans 17 residues. Germline CDR1 reads SGHRS; CDR2 reads YFSETQ. J gave up 5 bases and V 0 bases, and 7 bases lay outside the gene matches. The chain's CDR3 is CASSLAAGGKNNSPLHF. CDR3 DNA: TGCGCCAGCAGCTTGGCGGCAGGGGGCAAAAATAATTCACCCCTCCACTTT.

V and J are TRBV2 and TRBJ2-1, with 10 nucleotides matching TRBD2. The CDR3 length is 16 residues. V lost 5 bases to trimming and J lost 3 bases; unmatched junction nucleotides: 7. Germline V gene lookup returns CDR1 SNHLY and CDR2 FYNNEI. The CDR3 DNA follows: TGTGCCAGCAGTTTTGTTACTAGCGGGGACTACAATGAGCAGTTCTTC. Translating gives CASSFVTSGDYNEQFF.

The chain joins TRBV19 to TRBJ2-3, with TRBD2 matching 13 bases. CDR1 is LNHDA and CDR2 is SQIVND in the germline V gene (reference sequence). Trimming cost V 6 bases and J 0 bases; bases outside gene matches: 12. This CDR3 region has 19 residues. The CDR3, as DNA: TGTGCCAGTAGCCAGGGACTAGCGGGGAGAATACTTAGCACAGATACGCAGTATTTT. Translating gives CASSQGLAGRILSTDTQYF.

The chain combines TRBV4-2 with TRBJ2-1; D ambiguous. Germline V gene data show CDR1 as LGHNA and CDR2 as YNFKEQ. V was cut by 0 bases and J by 6 bases, with 9 bases left in between. This CDR3 comprises 14 residues. CDR3 loop: CASSQEVELNEQFF. CDR3 nucleotide sequence: TGTGCCAGCAGCCAAGAGGTTGAGCTCAATGAGCAGTTCTTC.

V usage is TRBV24-1 and J usage is TRBJ2-3; 10 bases are a match to TRBD2. This CDR3 is 15 amino acids long. Germline-derived CDR1 and CDR2 are KGHDR and SFDVKD. Germline trimming cut 10 bases from V and 3 bases from J; bases unmatched to any gene: 9. The CDR3 loop reads CATASSGGWTDTQYF. The CDR3 DNA sequence: TGTGCCACTGCGTCTAGCGGGGGATGGACAGATACGCAGTATTTT.

The CDR3, as DNA: TGCGCCAGCAGCTTAAGAGCGGGTGAGCAGTACTTC. Its translation: CASSLRAGEQYF. The V and J genes are TRBV5-1 and TRBJ2-7; D perhaps matches TRBD2 (6 bases). Germline V gene data show CDR1 as SGHRS and CDR2 as YFSETQ. The CDR3 runs 12 residues. V was cut by 2 bases and J by 7 bases, with 10 bases left in between.

This chain connects TRBV21-1 to TRBJ2-7; the table's D call, TRBD1, has no DNA check behind it. TRBV21-1 is noted as a pseudogene. This CDR3 region has 13 residues. CDR3 loop: CASSKTGVYEQYF. The CDR3 DNA follows: TGTGCCAGCAGCAAGACAGGGGTCTACGAGCAGTACTTC.

The rearrangement joins TRBV6-5 to TRBJ1-6, with D uncertain. The CDR3 loop spans 12 amino acids. Germline V gene lookup returns CDR1 MNHEY and CDR2 SVGAGI. Trimming pared 7 bases from V and 9 bases from J, leaving 10 bases between. CDR3 protein: CASNSPASPLHF. CDR3 nucleotides: TGTGCCAGCAATAGCCCGGCTTCACCCCTCCACTTT.

About this clone: One end of the junction is discordant with germline, which a read error may explain. The chain has TRBV7-7 and TRBJ2-5; 7 bases map to TRBD2. Looked up from germline, CDR1 is SSHAT and CDR2 is FNYEAQ (reference sequence). The CDR3 has 15 amino acids. The CDR3 bases are TGTGCTAGCAGCACCCAACTAGCGAGGGGCGAGACCCAGTACTTC. Its protein product is CASSTQLARGETQYF.

V gene TRBV10-1 combines with J gene TRBJ1-4, with a tentative D call TRBD1 (6 bases). Trimming removed 2 bases from V and 5 bases from J, with 15 bases in between. The CDR3 runs to 16 residues. Per the germline V gene, CDR1 is WNHNN and CDR2 is SYGVQD (reference sequence). The CDR3 loop reads CASSERDNRDNEKLFF. In nucleotides, the CDR3 is TGCGCCAGCAGTGAGAGAGACAACAGGGACAATGAAAAACTGTTTTTT.

The chain carries TRBV6-5 and TRBJ1-1, with a possible D match to TRBD1 (6 bases). Trimming removed 9 bases at V and 3 bases at J, with 17 bases between. Germline assignment: CDR1 MNHEY and CDR2 SVGAGI. The CDR3 length is 14 residues. Written as DNA, the CDR3 is TGTGCCAGTACTAGGGGGAAAGGGTACACTGAAGCTTTCTTT. Amino acids: CASTRGKGYTEAFF.

This chain uses TRBV5-6 with TRBJ2-7; perhaps TRBD1 as D (5 bases). V was trimmed by 7 bases and J by 6 bases, leaving 17 bases between them. Germline V gives CDR1 SGHDT, CDR2 YYEEEE. The length of the CDR3 is 13 residues. CDR3 loop: CASHGATFSEQYF. The CDR3 DNA reads TGTGCCAGCCATGGGGCAACCTTTAGCGAGCAGTACTTC.

V gene TRBV5-1 combines with J gene TRBJ1-5, with 9 nucleotides matching TRBD1. From germline, CDR1 is SGHRS and CDR2 YFSETQ. CDR3 size: 15 residues. The V and J ends lost 5 bases and 1 base, in that order; junction bases with no gene match: 4. Written as DNA, the CDR3 is TGCGCCAGCAGAACCGGGACAGGGAGCAATCAGCCCCAGCATTTT. This gives the protein CASRTGTGSNQPQHF.

This clone was observed a few times. This chain joins TRBV28 and TRBJ1-4; a possible D gene is TRBD1 (6 bases). The CDR3 totals 13 residues. Germline CDR1 MDHEN, CDR2 SYDVKM. Trimming shortened V by 11 bases and J by 10 bases, and 20 bases separated the two germline ends. The CDR3 spells CALGGGAISKLFF. The CDR3, as DNA: TGTGCCCTAGGCGGGGGGGCGATCTCAAAACTGTTTTTT.

The genes are TRBV5-1 and TRBJ2-5; D gene unclear. Germline V lookup: CDR1 SGHRS, CDR2 YFSETQ. Trimming left V 4 bases short and J 0 bases short, with 7 bases between. The CDR3 length is 13 residues. This CDR3 reads CASSPSYQETQYF. CDR3 in DNA: TGCGCCAGCAGCCCGAGCTACCAAGAGACCCAGTACTTC.

V usage is TRBV6-5 and J usage is TRBJ1-6; the D gene is possibly TRBD1 (6 bases). The germline gives CDR1 MNHEY, CDR2 SVGAGI. This CDR3 has 11 residues. Trimming took off 4 bases at V and 14 bases at J, with 9 bases between the two ends. Here the CDR3 reads CASSSQGTLHF. DNA for the CDR3: TGTGCCAGCAGTTCACAGGGAACCCTCCACTTT.

The chain couples TRBV19 to TRBJ1-1, with TRBD1 identical over 7 bases. Losses at the gene ends were 6 bases for V and 10 bases for J; bases not matched to a gene: 5. Germline V gene data show CDR1 as LNHDA and CDR2 as SQIVND (reference sequence). There are 11 residues in the CDR3. CDR3 loop: CASRRQGGAFF. CDR3 nucleotides: TGTGCCAGTAGGCGACAGGGTGGAGCTTTCTTT.

This clone was seen only once. This chain uses TRBV19 with TRBJ1-5; D gene uncertain. This CDR3 has 19 residues. Trimming took off 4 bases at V and 6 bases at J, with 28 bases between the two ends. Germline V gene data show CDR1 as LNHDA and CDR2 as SQIVND (reference sequence). The DNA for the CDR3 is TGTGCCAGTAGTACCCCTCCAACTTTATCGACTTTAAGGAGTCAGCCCCAGCATTTT. Protein: CASSTPPTLSTLRSQPQHF.

This clone was counted once. The same CDR3 arises from other DNA sequences in this sample as well. The chain uses TRBV18 and TRBJ2-5, with D unclear. The ends were cut back, 0 bases at V and 5 bases at J, with 4 bases in the middle. The CDR3 consists of 12 residues. CDR1 is KGHSH and CDR2 is LQKENI in the germline V gene. The CDR3 reads CASSPPRETQYF. DNA of the CDR3: TGTGCCAGCTCACCACCGAGGGAGACCCAGTACTTC.

This rearrangement joins TRBV18 to TRBJ1-2; the match to TRBD1 covers 8 bases. Germline values: CDR1 KGHSH, CDR2 LQKENI. V lost 0 bases, J lost 14 bases, and 8 bases stayed unmatched. There are 13 residues in the CDR3. CDR3: CASSPPVNRGSTF. In DNA form, the CDR3 reads TGTGCCAGCTCACCACCGGTGAACAGGGGGAGTACCTTC.